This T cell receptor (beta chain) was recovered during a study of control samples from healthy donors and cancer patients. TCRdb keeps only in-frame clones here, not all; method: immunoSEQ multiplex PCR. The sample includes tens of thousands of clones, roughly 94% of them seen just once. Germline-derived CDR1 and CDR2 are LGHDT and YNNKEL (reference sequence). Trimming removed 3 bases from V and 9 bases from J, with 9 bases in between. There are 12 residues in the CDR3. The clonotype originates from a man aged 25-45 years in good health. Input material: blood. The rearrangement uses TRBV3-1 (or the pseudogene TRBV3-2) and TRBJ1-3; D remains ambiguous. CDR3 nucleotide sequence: TGTGCCAGCAGCCACGGCGGCAGCACCATATATTTT. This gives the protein CASSHGGSTIYF.